The sequence of this TCR beta chain was determined in a study of OX40 agonist ivuxolimab in advanced cancers. Overall study: Cancers in dose escalation were hepatocellular, melanoma, renal cell and head and neck. The mean age was approximately 60 years, ranging from about 23 to 79, with around four fifths of participants male.

This CDR3 region has 14 residues. Germline V CDR1 and CDR2: SGHVS, FQNEAQ. V was trimmed by 3 bases and J by 4 bases, leaving 12 bases between them. Measured with immunoSEQ multiplex PCR; TCRdb has only the in-frame clones, and not every one. This table holds 68,000 or so clones, 65% to 90% found once. The chain links TRBV7-8 to TRBJ1-2; D remains ambiguous. The sequencing here drew on CD4+ or CD8+ T cells sorted from blood, taken in a trial of the OX40 agonist ivuxolimab. The receptor's source is an adult with an advanced solid tumor such as melanoma, head and neck, liver or kidney cancer. The CDR3 DNA reads as TGTGCCAGCAGCTTGTACGGGGAAAGCTATGGCTACACCTTC. Its protein is CASSLYGESYGYTF.